Listed here are 3 T cell receptor beta chains from one sample, sequenced in a study of blood T cell repertoires in COVID-19. TCRdb's copy holds only in-frame clones and misses some; the assay was immunoSEQ multiplex PCR. The data show approximately 300,000 clones, roughly 90% seen once. The specimen was peripheral blood. The origin of the receptors is a woman younger than 45 with COVID-19, enrolled during active disease.

The chain has TRBV18 and TRBJ2-1; 14 positions agree with TRBD2. Germline V gene lookup returns CDR1 KGHSH and CDR2 LQKENI. This CDR3 region has 15 residues. With 3 bases clipped from V and 9 bases from J, the junction kept 4 bases outside the gene matches. The CDR3 DNA reads TGTGCCAGCTCACCGGGACTAGCGGGAGACATTGAGCAGTTCTTC. Protein product: CASSPGLAGDIEQFF.

This sequence joins TRBV19 and TRBJ1-4, with TRBD1 matching over 7 bases. The CDR3 is 15 amino acids. The V gene's germline CDR1 is LNHDA and CDR2 SQIVND (reference sequence). The junction had 7 bases not matched to a gene; V was cut back by 1 base and J by 8 bases. The CDR3 DNA follows: TGTGCCAGTAGTATAGCGGGGACAGAACTCGAAAAACTGTTTTTT. Translated: CASSIAGTELEKLFF.

A few counts support this clone. The genes are TRBV12-5 and TRBJ2-1; 9 bases line up with TRBD1. Germline V gives CDR1 LGHNT, CDR2 FRNRAP. The V segment lost 5 bases and the J segment 8 bases; nucleotides outside the gene matches: 10. The CDR3 consists of 15 residues. The CDR3 DNA reads as TGTGCTAGTGGTGCGCCCGGACAGGGGAGGCATGAGCAGTTCTTC. Translating it yields CASGAPGQGRHEQFF.